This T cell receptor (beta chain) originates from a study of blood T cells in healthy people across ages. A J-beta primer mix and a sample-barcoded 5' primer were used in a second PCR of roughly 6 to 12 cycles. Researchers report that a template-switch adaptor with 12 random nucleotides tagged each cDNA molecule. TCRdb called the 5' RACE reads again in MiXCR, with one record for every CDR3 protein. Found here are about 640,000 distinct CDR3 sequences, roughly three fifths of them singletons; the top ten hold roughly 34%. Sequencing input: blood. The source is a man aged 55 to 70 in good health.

This chain's CDR3 is CASSSSGTGINEQYF. The CDR3 bases are TGTGCCAGCAGCTCATCCGGGACAGGGATTAACGAGCAGTACTTC. The chain joins TRBV7-9 to TRBJ2-7; 9 positions match TRBD1. Germline values: CDR1 SEHNR, CDR2 FQNEAQ (reference sequence). The CDR3 loop spans 15 amino acids. The ends lost 4 bases at V and 5 bases at J; junction bases unmatched: 9.